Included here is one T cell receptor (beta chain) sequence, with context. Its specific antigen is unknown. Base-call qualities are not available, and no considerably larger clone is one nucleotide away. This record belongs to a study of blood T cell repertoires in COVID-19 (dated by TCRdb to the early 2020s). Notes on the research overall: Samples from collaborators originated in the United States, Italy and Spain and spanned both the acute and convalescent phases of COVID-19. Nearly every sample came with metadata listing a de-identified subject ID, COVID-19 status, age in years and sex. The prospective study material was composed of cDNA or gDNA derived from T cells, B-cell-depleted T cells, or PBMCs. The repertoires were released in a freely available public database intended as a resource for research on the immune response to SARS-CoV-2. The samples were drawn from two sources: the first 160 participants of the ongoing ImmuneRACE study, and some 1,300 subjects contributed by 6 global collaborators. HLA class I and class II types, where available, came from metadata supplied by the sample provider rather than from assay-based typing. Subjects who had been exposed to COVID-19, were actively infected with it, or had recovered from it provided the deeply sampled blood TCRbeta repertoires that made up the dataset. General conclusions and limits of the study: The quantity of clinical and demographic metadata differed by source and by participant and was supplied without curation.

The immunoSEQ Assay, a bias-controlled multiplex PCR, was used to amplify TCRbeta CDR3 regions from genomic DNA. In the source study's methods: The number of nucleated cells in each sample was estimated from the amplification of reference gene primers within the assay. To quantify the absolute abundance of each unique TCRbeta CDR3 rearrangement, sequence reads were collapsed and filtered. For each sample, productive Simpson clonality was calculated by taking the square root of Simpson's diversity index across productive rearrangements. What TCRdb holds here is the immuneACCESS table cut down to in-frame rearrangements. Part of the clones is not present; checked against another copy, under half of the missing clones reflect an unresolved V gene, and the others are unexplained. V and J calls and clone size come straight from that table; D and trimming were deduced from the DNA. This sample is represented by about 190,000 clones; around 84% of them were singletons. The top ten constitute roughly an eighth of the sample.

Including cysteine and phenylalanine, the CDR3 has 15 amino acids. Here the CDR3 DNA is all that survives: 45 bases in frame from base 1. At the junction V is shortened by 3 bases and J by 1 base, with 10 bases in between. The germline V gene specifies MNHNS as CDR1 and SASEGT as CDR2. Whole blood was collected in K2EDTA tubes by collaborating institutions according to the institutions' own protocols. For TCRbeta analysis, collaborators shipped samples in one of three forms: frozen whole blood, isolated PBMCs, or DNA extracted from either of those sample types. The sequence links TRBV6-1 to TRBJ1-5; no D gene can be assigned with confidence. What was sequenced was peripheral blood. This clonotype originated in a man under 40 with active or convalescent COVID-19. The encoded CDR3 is CASSDPGISNQPQHF. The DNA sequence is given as TGTGCCAGCAGTGACCCCGGGATCAGCAATCAGCCCCAGCATTTT.